The following is a T cell receptor (beta chain) sequence with its context. The PCR had 60 Vbeta and 13 Jbeta primers. The assay was immunoSEQ multiplex PCR, and TCRdb's table has in-frame clones only and misses some. Of some 150,000 clones listed, more than 60% are singletons. Losses at the gene ends were 5 bases for V and 11 bases for J; bases not matched to a gene: 15. Germline-derived CDR1 and CDR2 are MGHRA and YSYEKL. The CDR3 consists of 15 residues. The sample originates from a study of cytomegalovirus exposure and HLA in healthy donors. Sequenced sample: PBMCs. This receptor was taken from a female donor in good health and CMV-seronegative. The rearrangement uses TRBV4-1 and TRBJ1-2, with TRBD1 identical over 9 bases. The CDR3 sequence is CASSALASGQGRYTF. The CDR3 nucleotides read TGCGCCAGCAGCGCACTTGCCTCGGGACAGGGACGATACACCTTC.